This is a list of T cell receptor beta chains from one sample in a study of cytomegalovirus exposure and HLA in healthy donors. Sequenced by immunoSEQ multiplex PCR; TCRdb stores in-frame clones only, minus some. The sample has about 330,000 clones; 80% to 90% are singletons. Source material: PBMCs. The receptor source for this set is a woman under 30 in good health and CMV-seronegative. Each CDR3 is given with its conserved first and last residue. The D gene is left open where the match is weak. Some rows mark clone size as missing; the rest say once, few, many or name a class of expanded clone.

>17|TRBJ2-7|TRBD1|TRBV6-1|.
CASSDAQHGTGVYEQYF
TGTGCCAGCAGTGACGCCCAACACGGGACAGGGGTCTACGAGCAGTACTTC
>13|TRBJ2-2|TRBD1|TRBV5-1|.
CASSSDRVGELFF
TGCGCCAGCAGCTCCGACAGGGTCGGGGAGCTGTTTTTT
>10|TRBJ2-1|.|TRBV7-2|.
CASSSVEQFF
TGTGCCAGCAGCTCCGTAGAGCAGTTCTTC
>15|TRBJ2-7|TRBD2|TRBV6-5|.
CASSPTSGSSYEQYF
TGTGCCAGCAGTCCAACTAGCGGGAGTTCCTACGAGCAGTACTTC
>15|TRBJ2-7|.|TRBV9|.
CASSTQGSSSYEQYF
TGTGCCAGCAGTACCCAGGGGTCAAGCTCCTACGAGCAGTACTTC
>13|TRBJ2-3|.|TRBV5-6|.
CASSLSNTDTQYF
TGTGCCAGCAGCTTGTCCAACACAGATACGCAGTATTTT
>18|TRBJ2-1|TRBD1|TRBV27|.
CASSSGTGIHPTYNEQFF
TGTGCCAGCAGTTCAGGGACAGGGATCCACCCAACCTACAATGAGCAGTTCTTC
>12|TRBJ2-5|.|TRBV10-3|.
CAAKGSEETQYF
TGTGCCGCCAAAGGTAGCGAGGAGACCCAGTACTTC
>18|TRBJ2-7|.|TRBV1|.
CTSSQAGTSGRRHYEQYF
TGCACCAGCAGCCAAGCTGGGACTAGCGGGAGGAGGCACTACGAGCAGTACTTC
>15|TRBJ1-2|TRBD1|TRBV29-1|.
CSVEASGTEGYGYTF
TGCAGCGTTGAAGCTTCCGGGACAGAGGGTTATGGCTACACCTTC
>15|TRBJ2-3|TRBD2|TRBV19|.
CASSIPGRATDTQYF
TGTGCCAGTAGTATCCCCGGGAGGGCCACAGATACGCAGTATTTT
>14|TRBJ2-2|TRBD1|TRBV9|.
CASTRGQGAGELFF
TGTGCCAGCACCCGAGGACAGGGAGCCGGGGAGCTGTTTTTT
>15|TRBJ2-3|TRBD2|TRBV11-2|.
CASSPTSGITDTQYF
TGTGCCAGCAGCCCGACTAGCGGGATCACAGATACGCAGTATTTT
>14|TRBJ1-1|.|TRBV6-5|few
CASSYSAGGTEAFF
TGTGCCAGCAGTTACTCAGCAGGTGGGACTGAAGCTTTCTTT
>15|TRBJ2-3|.|TRBV29-1|.
CSVEAAQISTDTQYF
TGCAGCGTTGAAGCAGCACAGATTAGCACAGATACGCAGTATTTT
>14|TRBJ1-1|.|TRBV18|.
CASSPQGPNTEAFF
TGTGCCAGCTCACCCCAGGGGCCGAACACTGAAGCTTTCTTT
>16|TRBJ2-3|TRBD2|TRBV7-3|.
CASSPSTLAGRDTQYF
TGTGCCAGCAGCCCCTCAACGCTAGCGGGAAGAGATACGCAGTATTTT
>14|TRBJ2-7|.|TRBV4-2|.
CASSQEEVGYEQYF
TGTGCCAGCAGCCAAGAAGAGGTAGGCTACGAGCAGTACTTC
>15|TRBJ1-4|TRBD1|TRBV9|.
CASSAETGTREKLFF
TGTGCCAGCAGCGCCGAGACAGGGACGAGAGAAAAACTGTTTTTT
>15|TRBJ2-3|TRBD1|TRBV2|.
CASSDPGQLTDTQYF
TGTGCCAGCAGCGATCCGGGACAGCTCACAGATACGCAGTATTTT